This T cell receptor (beta chain) derives from a study of blood T cell repertoires in COVID-19. Study context: Acute and convalescent COVID-19 samples came from the United States, Italy and Spain.

The germline V gene has CDR1 SGDLS and CDR2 YYNGEE. The CDR3 runs to 15 residues. V gave up 0 bases and J gave up 5 bases; unmatched junction bases: 7. Assay: immunoSEQ multiplex PCR; the TCRdb copy retains only in-frame clones and omits some. The sample has roughly 230,000 clones, 83% seen once. The sequenced material came from peripheral blood. The chain combines TRBV9 with TRBJ2-5, with 7 positions matching TRBD1. The TCR was taken from a man aged 35-49 years with active or convalescent COVID-19. The CDR3 here is CASSVAQGMGETQYF. The CDR3 DNA is TGTGCCAGCAGCGTAGCACAGGGGATGGGGGAGACCCAGTACTTC.